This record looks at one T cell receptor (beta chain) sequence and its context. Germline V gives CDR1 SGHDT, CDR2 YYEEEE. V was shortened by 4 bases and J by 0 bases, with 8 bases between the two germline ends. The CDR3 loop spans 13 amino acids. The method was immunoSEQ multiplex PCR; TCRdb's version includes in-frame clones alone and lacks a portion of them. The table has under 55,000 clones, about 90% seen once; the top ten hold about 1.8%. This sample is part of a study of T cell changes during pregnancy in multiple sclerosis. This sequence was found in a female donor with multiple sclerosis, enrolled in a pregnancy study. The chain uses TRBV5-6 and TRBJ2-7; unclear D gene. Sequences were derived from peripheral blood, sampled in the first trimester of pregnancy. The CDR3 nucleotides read TGTGCCAGCAGCCTTTGGAGCTCCTACGAGCAGTACTTC. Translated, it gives CASSLWSSYEQYF. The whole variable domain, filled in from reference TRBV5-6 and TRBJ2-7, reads DAGVTQSPTHLIKTRGQQVTLRCSPKSGHDTVSWYQQALGQGPQFIFQYYEEEERQRGNFPDRFSGHQFPNYSSELNVNALLLGDSALYLCASSLWSSYEQYFGPGTRLTVT.